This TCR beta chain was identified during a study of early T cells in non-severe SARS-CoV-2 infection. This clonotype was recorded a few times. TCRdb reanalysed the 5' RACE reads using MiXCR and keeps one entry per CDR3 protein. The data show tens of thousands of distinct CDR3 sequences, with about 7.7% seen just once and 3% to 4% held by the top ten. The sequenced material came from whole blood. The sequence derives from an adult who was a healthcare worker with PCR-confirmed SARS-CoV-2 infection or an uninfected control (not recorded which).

The CDR3 DNA sequence: TGTGCCAGCAGTTTATTCATACCGGGACAGAGAAACAATGAGCAGTTCTTC. Translating it yields CASSLFIPGQRNNEQFF. This chain links TRBV27 with TRBJ2-1; 7 bases map to TRBD1. Per germline, CDR1 MNHEY and CDR2 SMNVEV (reference sequence). The V and J ends lost 1 base and 5 bases, in that order; junction bases with no gene match: 11. This CDR3 comprises 17 residues.